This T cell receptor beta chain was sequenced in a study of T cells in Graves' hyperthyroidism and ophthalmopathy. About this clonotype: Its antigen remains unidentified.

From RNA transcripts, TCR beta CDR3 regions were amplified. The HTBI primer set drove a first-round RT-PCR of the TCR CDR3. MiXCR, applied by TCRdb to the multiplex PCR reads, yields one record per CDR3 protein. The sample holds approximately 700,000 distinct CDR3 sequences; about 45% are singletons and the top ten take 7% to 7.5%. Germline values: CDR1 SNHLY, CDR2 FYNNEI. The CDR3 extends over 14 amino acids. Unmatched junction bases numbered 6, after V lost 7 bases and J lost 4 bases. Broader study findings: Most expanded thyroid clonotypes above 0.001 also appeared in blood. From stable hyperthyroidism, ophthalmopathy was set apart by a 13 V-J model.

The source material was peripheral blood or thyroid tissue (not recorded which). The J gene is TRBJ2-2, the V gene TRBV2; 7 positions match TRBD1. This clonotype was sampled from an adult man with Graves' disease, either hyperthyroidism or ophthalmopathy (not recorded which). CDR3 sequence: CASTRQGSTGELFF. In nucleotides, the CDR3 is TGTGCCAGCACTCGACAGGGAAGCACCGGGGAGCTGTTTTTT.